This entry features one T cell receptor (beta chain) sequence. These data come from a study of OX40 agonist ivuxolimab in advanced cancers. Profiled with immunoSEQ multiplex PCR; TCRdb holds only in-frame clones, not every one. Of roughly 87,000 clones in the sample, approximately 91% were seen once. Any history of autoimmune disease or systemic immunosuppression disqualified patients. Trimming left V 7 bases short and J 4 bases short, with 16 bases between. Germline CDR1 is SQVTM and CDR2 is ANQGSEA. The CDR3 is 13 residues long. The sample here was CD4+ or CD8+ T cells sorted from blood, taken in a trial of the OX40 agonist ivuxolimab. This chain links TRBV29-1 with TRBJ2-5; maybe TRBD2 (6 bases). This sequence originates from an adult with an advanced solid tumor such as melanoma, head and neck, liver or kidney cancer. The CDR3 reads CSAWVGGRETQYF. The DNA of the CDR3 is TGCAGCGCCTGGGTGGGGGGACGAGAGACCCAGTACTTC.